The TCR beta chain under discussion was sequenced for a study of blood T cell repertoires in COVID-19. The wider study: Acute and convalescent COVID-19 samples came from the United States, Italy and Spain.

The CDR3 loop spans 11 amino acids. V dropped 2 bases and J dropped 7 bases, with 6 bases sitting between them. Germline CDR1 reads SGHTA; CDR2 reads FQGNSA. Under the authors' procedure: The authors estimated nucleated cell counts from reference gene primer amplification. TCRdb's copy holds only in-frame clones and misses some; the assay was immunoSEQ multiplex PCR. V, J and clone size are those of that table, while D and trimming were read from the DNA. The sample yields 63,000 or so clones, roughly 80% seen once. What was sequenced was peripheral blood. This receptor was identified in a human donor in a cohort sampled during active COVID-19. The chain joins TRBV7-2 to TRBJ2-7; D is undetermined. CDR3 in DNA: TGTGCCAGCAGCTTATCAGGAGAGCAGTACTTC. Protein product: CASSLSGEQYF.